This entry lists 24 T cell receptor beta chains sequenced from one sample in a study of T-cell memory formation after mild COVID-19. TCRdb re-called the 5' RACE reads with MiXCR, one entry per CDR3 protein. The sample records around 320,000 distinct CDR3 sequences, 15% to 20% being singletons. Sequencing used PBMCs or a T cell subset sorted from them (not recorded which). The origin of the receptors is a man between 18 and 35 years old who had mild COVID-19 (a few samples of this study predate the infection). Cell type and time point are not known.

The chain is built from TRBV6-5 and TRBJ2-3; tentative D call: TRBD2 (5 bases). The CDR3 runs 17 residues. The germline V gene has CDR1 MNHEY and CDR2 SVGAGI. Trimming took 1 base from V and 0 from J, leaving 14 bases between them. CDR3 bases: TGTGCCAGCAGTTACTGGGATCCGCGGGCTAGCACAGATACGCAGTATTTT. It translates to CASSYWDPRASTDTQYF.

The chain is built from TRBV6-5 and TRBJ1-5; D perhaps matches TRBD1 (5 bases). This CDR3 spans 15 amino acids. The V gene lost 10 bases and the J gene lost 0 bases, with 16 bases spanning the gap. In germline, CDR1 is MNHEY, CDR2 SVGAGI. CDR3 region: CATTPPGGSNQPQHF. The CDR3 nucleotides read TGTGCCACCACCCCTCCGGGGGGTAGCAATCAGCCCCAGCATTTT.

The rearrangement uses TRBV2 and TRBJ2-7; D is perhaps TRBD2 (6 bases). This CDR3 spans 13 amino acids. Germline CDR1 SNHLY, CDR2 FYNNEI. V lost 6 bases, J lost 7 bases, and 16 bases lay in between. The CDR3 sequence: CASREWRVGEQYF. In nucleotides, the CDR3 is TGTGCCAGCAGAGAATGGAGGGTCGGGGAGCAGTACTTC. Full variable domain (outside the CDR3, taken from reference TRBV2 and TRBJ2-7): EPEVTQTPSHQVTQMGQEVILRCVPISNHLYFYWYRQILGQKVEFLVSFYNNEISEKSEIFDDQFSVERPDGSNFTLKIRSTKLEDSAMYFCASREWRVGEQYFGPGTRLTVT.

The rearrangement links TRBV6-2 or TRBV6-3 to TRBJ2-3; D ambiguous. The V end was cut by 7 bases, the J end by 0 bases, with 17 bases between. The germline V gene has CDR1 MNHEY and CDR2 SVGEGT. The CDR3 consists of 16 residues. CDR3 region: CASKALTTASTDTQYF. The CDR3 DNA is TGTGCCAGCAAAGCCCTTACGACGGCTAGCACAGATACGCAGTATTTT.

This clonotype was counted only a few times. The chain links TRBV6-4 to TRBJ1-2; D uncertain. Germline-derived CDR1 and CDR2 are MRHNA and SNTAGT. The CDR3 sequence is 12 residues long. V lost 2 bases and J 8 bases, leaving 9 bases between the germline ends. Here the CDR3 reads CASSDGGSGYTF. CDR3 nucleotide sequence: TGTGCCAGCAGTGACGGTGGGTCCGGCTACACCTTC.

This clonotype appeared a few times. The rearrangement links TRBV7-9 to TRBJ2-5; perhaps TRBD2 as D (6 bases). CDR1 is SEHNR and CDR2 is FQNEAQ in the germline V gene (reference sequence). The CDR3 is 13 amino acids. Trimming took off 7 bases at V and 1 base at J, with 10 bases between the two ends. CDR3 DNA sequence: TGTGCCAGCACCCGGGGGTTCCAAGAGACCCAGTACTTC. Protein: CASTRGFQETQYF. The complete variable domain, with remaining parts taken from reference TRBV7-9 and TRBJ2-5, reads DTGVSQNPRHKITKRGQNVTFRCDPISEHNRLYWYRQTLGQGPEFLTYFQNEAQLEKSRLLSDRFSAERPKGSFSTLEIQRTEQGDSAMYLCASTRGFQETQYFGPGTRLLVL.

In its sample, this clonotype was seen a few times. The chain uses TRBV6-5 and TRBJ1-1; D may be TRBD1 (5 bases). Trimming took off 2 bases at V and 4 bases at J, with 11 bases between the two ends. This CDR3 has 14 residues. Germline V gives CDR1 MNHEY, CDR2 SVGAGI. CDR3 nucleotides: TGTGCCAGCAGTTACGGAGGGGTGGCCACTGAAGCTTTCTTT. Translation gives CASSYGGVATEAFF.

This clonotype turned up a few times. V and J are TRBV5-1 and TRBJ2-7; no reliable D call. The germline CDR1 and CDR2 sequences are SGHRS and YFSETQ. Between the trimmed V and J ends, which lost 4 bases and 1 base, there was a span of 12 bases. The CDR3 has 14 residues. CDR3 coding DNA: TGCGCCAGCAGCCGAGCCACAGCGTCCTACGAGCAGTACTTC. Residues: CASSRATASYEQYF.

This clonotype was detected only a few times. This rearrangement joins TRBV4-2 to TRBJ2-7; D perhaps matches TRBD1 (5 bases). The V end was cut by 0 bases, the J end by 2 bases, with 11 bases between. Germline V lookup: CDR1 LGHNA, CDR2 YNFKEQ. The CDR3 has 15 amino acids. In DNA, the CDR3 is TGTGCCAGCAGCCAAGAACTCGGACATACCTACGAGCAGTACTTC. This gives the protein CASSQELGHTYEQYF.

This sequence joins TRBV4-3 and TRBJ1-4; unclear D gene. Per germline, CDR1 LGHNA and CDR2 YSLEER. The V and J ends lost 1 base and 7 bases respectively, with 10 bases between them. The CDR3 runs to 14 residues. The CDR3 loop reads CASSQAGEGEKLFF. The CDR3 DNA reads TGCGCCAGCAGCCAAGCCGGGGAGGGTGAAAAACTGTTTTTT.

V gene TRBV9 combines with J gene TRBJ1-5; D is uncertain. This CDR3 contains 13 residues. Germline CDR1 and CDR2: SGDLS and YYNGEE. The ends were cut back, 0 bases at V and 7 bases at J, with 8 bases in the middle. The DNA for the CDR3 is TGTGCCAGCAGCGTAGATACGGGACAGCCCCAGCATTTT. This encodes CASSVDTGQPQHF.

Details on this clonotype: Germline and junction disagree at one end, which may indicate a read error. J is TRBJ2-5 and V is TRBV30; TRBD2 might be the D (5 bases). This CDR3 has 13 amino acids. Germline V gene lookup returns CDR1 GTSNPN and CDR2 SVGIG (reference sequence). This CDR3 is CAWREEAQDTQYF. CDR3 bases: TGTGCCTGGAGGGAGGAGGCGCAAGATACCCAGTACTTC.

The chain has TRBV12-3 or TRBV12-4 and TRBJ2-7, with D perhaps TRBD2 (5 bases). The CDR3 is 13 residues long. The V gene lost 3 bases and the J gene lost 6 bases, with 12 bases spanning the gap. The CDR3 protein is CASSFNGVGEQYV. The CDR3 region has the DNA TGTGCCAGCAGTTTTAACGGGGTCGGCGAGCAGTACGTC.

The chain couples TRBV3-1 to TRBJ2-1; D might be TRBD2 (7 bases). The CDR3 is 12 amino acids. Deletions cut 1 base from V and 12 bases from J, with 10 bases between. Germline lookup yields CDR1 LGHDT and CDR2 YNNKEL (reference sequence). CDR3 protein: CASSQGGGAQFF. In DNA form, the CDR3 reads TGTGCCAGCAGCCAAGGCGGGGGCGCGCAGTTCTTC.

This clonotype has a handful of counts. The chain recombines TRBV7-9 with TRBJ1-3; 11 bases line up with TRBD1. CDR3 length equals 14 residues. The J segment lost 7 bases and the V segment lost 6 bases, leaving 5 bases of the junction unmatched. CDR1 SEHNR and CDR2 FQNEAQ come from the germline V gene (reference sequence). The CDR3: CASSHRDRGNTIYF. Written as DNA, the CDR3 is TGTGCCAGCAGTCACCGGGACAGGGGGAACACCATATATTTT.

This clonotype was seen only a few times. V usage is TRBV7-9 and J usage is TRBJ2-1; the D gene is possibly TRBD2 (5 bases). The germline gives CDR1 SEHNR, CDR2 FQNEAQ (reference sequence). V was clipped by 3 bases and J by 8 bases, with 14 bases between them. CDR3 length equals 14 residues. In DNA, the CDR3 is TGTGCCAGCAGCTTGAGGTGGAGCGGCGATGAGCAGTTCTTC. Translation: CASSLRWSGDEQFF.

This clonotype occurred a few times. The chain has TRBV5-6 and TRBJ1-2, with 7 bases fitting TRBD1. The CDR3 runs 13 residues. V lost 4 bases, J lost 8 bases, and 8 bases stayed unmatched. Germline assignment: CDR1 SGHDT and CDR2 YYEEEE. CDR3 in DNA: TGTGCCAGCAGCCGGACAGCCAGGGGGGGCTACACCTTC. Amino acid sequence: CASSRTARGGYTF.

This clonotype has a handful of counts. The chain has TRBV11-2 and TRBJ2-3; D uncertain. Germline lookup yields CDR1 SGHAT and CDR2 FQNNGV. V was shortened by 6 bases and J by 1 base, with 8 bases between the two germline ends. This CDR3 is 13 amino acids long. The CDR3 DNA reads TGTGCCAGCAGTCCCTCCGGCACAGATACGCAGTATTTT. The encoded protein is CASSPSGTDTQYF.

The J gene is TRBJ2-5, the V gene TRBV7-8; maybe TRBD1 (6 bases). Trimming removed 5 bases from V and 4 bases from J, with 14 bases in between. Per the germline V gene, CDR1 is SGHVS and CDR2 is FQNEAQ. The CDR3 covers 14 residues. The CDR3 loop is CASSPYRVRETQYF. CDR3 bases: TGTGCCAGCAGCCCATACAGGGTACGAGAGACCCAGTACTTC.

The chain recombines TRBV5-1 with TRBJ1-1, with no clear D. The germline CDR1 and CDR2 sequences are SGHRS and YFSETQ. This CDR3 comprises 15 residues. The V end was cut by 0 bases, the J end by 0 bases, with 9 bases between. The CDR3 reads CASSLANRVNTEAFF. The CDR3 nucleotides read TGCGCCAGCAGCTTGGCCAATCGGGTGAACACTGAAGCTTTCTTT.

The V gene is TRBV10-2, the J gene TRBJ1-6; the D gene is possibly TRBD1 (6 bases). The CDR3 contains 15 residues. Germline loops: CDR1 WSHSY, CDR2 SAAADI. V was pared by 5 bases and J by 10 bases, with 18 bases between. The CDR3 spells CASSQRGEGGSPLHF. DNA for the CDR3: TGCGCCAGCAGTCAGAGGGGGGAGGGGGGATCACCCCTCCACTTT.

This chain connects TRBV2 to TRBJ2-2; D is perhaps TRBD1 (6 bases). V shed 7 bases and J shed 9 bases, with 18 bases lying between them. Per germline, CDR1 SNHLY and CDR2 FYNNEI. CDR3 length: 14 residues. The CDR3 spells CASTAPEGVRELFF. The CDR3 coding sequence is TGTGCCAGCACCGCCCCTGAGGGGGTGAGGGAGCTGTTTTTT.

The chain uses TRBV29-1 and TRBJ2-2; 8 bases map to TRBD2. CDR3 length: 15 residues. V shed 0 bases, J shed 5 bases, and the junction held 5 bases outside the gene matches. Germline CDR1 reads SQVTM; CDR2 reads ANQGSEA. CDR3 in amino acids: CSVEDGRGGTGELFF. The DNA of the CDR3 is TGCAGCGTTGAAGACGGACGGGGGGGGACCGGGGAGCTGTTTTTT.

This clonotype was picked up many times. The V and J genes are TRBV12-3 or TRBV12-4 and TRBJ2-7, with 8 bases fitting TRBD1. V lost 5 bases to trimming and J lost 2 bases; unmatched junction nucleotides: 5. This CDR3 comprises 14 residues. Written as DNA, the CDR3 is TGTGCCAGCAGTAAAGGACAGGGCGCCTACGAGCAGTACGTC. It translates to CASSKGQGAYEQYV.